This TCR beta chain was sequenced during a study of monozygotic twins with inflammatory bowel disease. TCRdb reworked the 5' RACE reads into one entry per CDR3 protein, no DNA. The sample table includes hundreds of thousands of distinct CDR3 sequences. The sample comprised blood. This receptor was identified in a human donor with ulcerative colitis or Crohn's disease, or a healthy co-twin of an affected twin (not recorded which).

CDR3 region: CASREYRDRSPYTF. J is TRBJ1-2 and V is TRBV27; no DNA is available, so the TRBD1 call from TCRdb remains unchecked. The germline gives CDR1 MNHEY, CDR2 SMNVEV (reference sequence). The CDR3 spans 14 residues.